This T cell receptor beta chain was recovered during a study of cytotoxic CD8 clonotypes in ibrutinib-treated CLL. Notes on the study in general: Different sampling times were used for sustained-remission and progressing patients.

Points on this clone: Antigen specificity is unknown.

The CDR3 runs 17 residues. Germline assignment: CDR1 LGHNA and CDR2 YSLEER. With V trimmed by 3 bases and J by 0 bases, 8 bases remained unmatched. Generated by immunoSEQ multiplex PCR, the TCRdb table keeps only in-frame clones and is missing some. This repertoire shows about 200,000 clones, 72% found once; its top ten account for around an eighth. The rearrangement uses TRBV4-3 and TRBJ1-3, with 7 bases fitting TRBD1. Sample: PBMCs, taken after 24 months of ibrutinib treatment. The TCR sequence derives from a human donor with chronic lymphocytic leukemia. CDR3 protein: CASSQGDSPHSGNTIYF. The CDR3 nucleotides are TGCGCCAGCAGCCAGGGGGACAGCCCCCACTCTGGAAACACCATATATTTT.